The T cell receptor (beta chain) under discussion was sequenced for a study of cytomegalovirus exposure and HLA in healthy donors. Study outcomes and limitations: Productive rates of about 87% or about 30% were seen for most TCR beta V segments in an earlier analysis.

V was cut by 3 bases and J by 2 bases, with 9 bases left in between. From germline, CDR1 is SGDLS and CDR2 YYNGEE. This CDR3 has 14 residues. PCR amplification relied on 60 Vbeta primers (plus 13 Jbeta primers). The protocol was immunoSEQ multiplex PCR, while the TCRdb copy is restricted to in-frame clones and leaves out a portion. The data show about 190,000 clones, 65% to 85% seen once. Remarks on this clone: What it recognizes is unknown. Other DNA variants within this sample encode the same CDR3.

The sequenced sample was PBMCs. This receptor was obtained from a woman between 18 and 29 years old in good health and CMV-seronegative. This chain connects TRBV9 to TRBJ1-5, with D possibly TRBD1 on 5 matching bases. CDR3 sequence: CASSGGGGNQPQHF. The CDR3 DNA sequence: TGTGCCAGCAGCGGGGGGGGAGGCAATCAGCCCCAGCATTTT.